This T cell receptor (beta chain) was sequenced in a study of blood T cell repertoires in COVID-19. This table comes from immunoSEQ multiplex PCR, and its TCRdb copy is limited to in-frame clones, with some not included. The table includes approximately 280,000 clones, nearly 90% detected once. CDR1 SGHRS and CDR2 YFSETQ come from the germline V gene. This CDR3 has 16 amino acids. V shed 4 bases and J 1 base; nucleotides not matched to a gene: 10. The V gene is TRBV5-1, the J gene TRBJ1-1, with TRBD1 matching 7 bases. The sequenced material came from PBMCs or T cells enriched from blood (not recorded which). This receptor was identified in a woman aged 18-35 years with acute COVID-19. CDR3 sequence: CASSLHQGQWNTEAFF. DNA for the CDR3: TGCGCCAGCAGCCTACACCAGGGACAGTGGAACACTGAAGCTTTCTTT.